Below, 20 T cell receptor beta chains from the same sample are listed, as sequenced in a study of early T cells in non-severe SARS-CoV-2 infection. TCRdb redid the calling of the 5' RACE reads with MiXCR, one entry per CDR3 protein. In the table there are 60,000 or so distinct CDR3 sequences, roughly 9% of which are singletons. Sequencing was carried out using whole blood. The receptors shown here come from an adult who was a healthcare worker with PCR-confirmed SARS-CoV-2 infection or an uninfected control (not recorded which).

This sequence joins TRBV3-1 and TRBJ2-1, with a possible D match to TRBD2 (7 bases). Germline CDR1 and CDR2: LGHDT and YNNKEL (reference sequence). CDR3 size: 15 residues. Trimming left V 3 bases short and J 8 bases short, with 17 bases between. CDR3 in amino acids: CASSHHWGGKDEQFF. The CDR3 DNA reads as TGTGCCAGCAGCCATCACTGGGGGGGCAAGGATGAGCAGTTCTTC.

This clonotype was counted once. The V and J genes are TRBV7-8 and TRBJ2-5; TRBD2 agrees at 7 bases. Germline trimming cut 5 bases from V and 5 bases from J; bases unmatched to any gene: 5. CDR1 and CDR2 (germline): SGHVS, FQNEAQ. The CDR3 length is 13 residues. For the CDR3, the DNA is TGTGCCAGCAGCCGAACCGGGAGGGAGACCCAGTACTTC. Protein: CASSRTGRETQYF.

This clonotype was seen a handful of times. This chain connects TRBV20-1 to TRBJ1-2, with D possibly being TRBD1 (5 bases). With 2 bases removed from V and 0 bases from J, the gap between germline ends came to 7 bases. Germline V CDR1 and CDR2: DFQATT, SNEGSKA (reference sequence). The CDR3 extends over 13 amino acids. CDR3 nucleotides: TGCAGTGCTAGACAGACAGCTAACTATGGCTACACCTTC. Translation gives CSARQTANYGYTF.

The chain joins TRBV7-9 to TRBJ2-3; 8 positions agree with TRBD2. Trimming cost V 2 bases and J 5 bases; bases outside gene matches: 6. Per the germline V gene, CDR1 is SEHNR and CDR2 is FQNEAQ (reference sequence). The CDR3 has 15 residues. The CDR3 bases are TGTGCCAGCAGCTTAACGACCGGGACTAGAGATACGCAGTATTTT. Its translation: CASSLTTGTRDTQYF.

The rearrangement joins TRBV7-3 to TRBJ2-1; D remains ambiguous. The CDR3 totals 12 residues. CDR1 and CDR2 from the germline V gene are SGHTA and FQGTGA. Trimming pared 6 bases from V and 7 bases from J, leaving 10 bases between. The CDR3 sequence: CASSRTKNEQFF. Written as DNA, the CDR3 is TGTGCCAGCAGTCGGACCAAGAATGAGCAGTTCTTC.

The V gene is TRBV30, the J gene TRBJ1-1; D is unresolved. The CDR3 length is 14 residues. The V and J ends lost 2 bases and 8 bases respectively, with 18 bases between them. The germline V gene encodes CDR1 GTSNPN and CDR2 SVGIG (reference sequence). CDR3 sequence (DNA): TGTGCCTGGAGTAGCCAAGACCGATACCAAGAAGCTTTCTTT. Translated, it gives CAWSSQDRYQEAFF. Full variable domain (rest looked up from reference TRBV30 and TRBJ1-1): SQTIHQWPATLVQPVGSPLSLECTVEGTSNPNLYWYRQAAGRGLQLLFYSVGIGQISSEVPQNLSASRPQDRQFILSSKKLLLSDSGFYLCAWSSQDRYQEAFFGQGTRLTVV.

A few counts support this clonotype. This chain joins TRBV12-3 or TRBV12-4 and TRBJ1-1; possible D gene TRBD1, 6 bases. Trimming pared 3 bases from V and 14 bases from J, leaving 16 bases between. The CDR3 consists of 12 residues. The CDR3 nucleotides are TGTGCCAGCAGTTTGAGTGGGGCAGGGGTCTTCTTT. Translation gives CASSLSGAGVFF.

The chain couples TRBV30 to TRBJ1-4, with D unclear. The CDR3 contains 13 residues. Germline V CDR1 and CDR2: GTSNPN, SVGIG (reference sequence). Between the trimmed V and J ends, which lost 3 bases and 5 bases, there was a span of 10 bases. The CDR3 reads CAWRRQRNEKLFF. The CDR3 DNA follows: TGTGCCTGGAGAAGGCAGCGGAATGAAAAACTGTTTTTT.

A few counts support this clonotype. This chain connects TRBV7-2 to TRBJ1-4; a possible D gene is TRBD1 (5 bases). Looked up from germline, CDR1 is SGHTA and CDR2 is FQGNSA. The CDR3 totals 14 residues. V was trimmed by 3 bases and J by 8 bases, leaving 13 bases between them. For the CDR3, the DNA is TGTGCCAGCAGCTTTTTGGCGGAGGGGGAAAAACTGTTTTTT. It specifies CASSFLAEGEKLFF.

This clonotype turned up a few times. This chain joins TRBV7-9 and TRBJ1-1, with D maybe TRBD1 (5 bases). This CDR3 has 14 residues. Germline V gene lookup returns CDR1 SEHNR and CDR2 FQNEAQ (reference sequence). Trimming removed 3 bases from V and 0 bases from J, with 8 bases in between. The CDR3 protein is CASSFVQVNTEAFF. DNA of the CDR3: TGTGCCAGCAGCTTTGTACAGGTGAACACTGAAGCTTTCTTT.

This clonotype was seen only a few times. V usage is TRBV12-3 or TRBV12-4 and J usage is TRBJ1-1; unclear D gene. V lost 7 bases and J lost 3, with 12 bases in between. The CDR3 length is 13 residues. The CDR3 loop is CASTAEIYTEAFF. CDR3 coding DNA: TGTGCCAGCACGGCGGAAATATACACTGAAGCTTTCTTT.

The J gene is TRBJ2-2, the V gene TRBV7-9; 7 bases align to TRBD1. The CDR3 runs to 17 residues. The ends lost 5 bases at V and 4 bases at J; junction bases unmatched: 13. Germline V lookup: CDR1 SEHNR, CDR2 FQNEAQ (reference sequence). This CDR3 is CASSTLKYRGLTGELFF. DNA for the CDR3: TGTGCCAGCAGCACCCTTAAATACAGGGGCCTCACCGGGGAGCTGTTTTTT.

This chain links TRBV12-5 with TRBJ2-4; 8 nucleotides line up with TRBD1. The germline V gene encodes CDR1 LGHNT and CDR2 FRNRAP. This CDR3 has 22 residues. The V segment lost 3 bases and the J segment 0 bases; nucleotides outside the gene matches: 22. The CDR3 spells CASGFYSRGLAREILAKNIQYF. The CDR3 coding sequence is TGTGCTAGTGGTTTTTACTCCAGGGGGCTAGCGAGAGAGATATTAGCCAAAAACATTCAGTACTTC.

This clonotype was detected ten times or more. The chain carries TRBV5-1 and TRBJ1-5; D not certain. The V gene's germline CDR1 is SGHRS and CDR2 YFSETQ. Trimming pared 0 bases from V and 7 bases from J, leaving 11 bases between. CDR3 length: 14 amino acids. The CDR3: CASSLEAGYQPQHF. Here the CDR3 DNA reads TGCGCCAGCAGCTTGGAAGCGGGCTACCAGCCCCAGCATTTT.

This clonotype has only a few counts. This chain connects TRBV7-3 to TRBJ2-3; the D gene could be TRBD1 or TRBD2 (6 bases each). CDR1 is SGHTA, CDR2 FQGTGA, per germline. The CDR3 consists of 15 residues. V gave up 1 base and J gave up 4 bases, with 12 bases separating them. The CDR3 sequence: CASSLRGADSDTQYF. For the CDR3, the DNA is TGTGCCAGCAGCTTAAGGGGGGCGGACTCAGATACGCAGTATTTT. Filled out from reference TRBV7-3 and TRBJ2-3, the complete variable domain reads GAGVSQTPSNKVTEKGKYVELRCDPISGHTALYWYRQSLGQGPEFLIYFQGTGAADDSGLPNDRFFAVRPEGSVSTLKIQRTERGDSAVYLCASSLRGADSDTQYFGPGTRLTVL.

This clonotype has only a few counts. The chain joins TRBV4-1 to TRBJ1-1, with D possibly TRBD1 on 5 matching bases. Germline V CDR1 and CDR2: MGHRA, YSYEKL. V lost 5 bases and J 4 bases, leaving 11 bases between the germline ends. The CDR3 is 13 amino acids. The CDR3 DNA reads as TGCGCCAGCAGCGCCAGGAGGGGCACTGAAGCTTTCTTT. Its translation is CASSARRGTEAFF.

The table lists this clonotype with many counts. V usage is TRBV6-2 or TRBV6-3 and J usage is TRBJ1-5; D gene ambiguous. Trimming removed 6 bases at V and 2 bases at J, with 14 bases between. The CDR3 has 15 residues. Germline loops: CDR1 MNHEY, CDR2 SVGEGT. The CDR3 is CASSLPRSGNQPQHF. CDR3 nucleotide sequence: TGTGCCAGCAGCCTCCCGAGGTCGGGCAATCAGCCCCAGCATTTT.

The chain carries TRBV12-3 or TRBV12-4 and TRBJ1-3; 8 bases map to TRBD1. V was pared by 1 base and J by 4 bases, with 0 bases of the junction left unmatched. CDR3 length: 14 amino acids. The CDR3 DNA reads TGTGCCAGCAGTTTAGGGACAGGGGGAAACACCATATATTTT. Translation gives CASSLGTGGNTIYF.

This clonotype has a count of ten or more. This rearrangement joins TRBV13 to TRBJ2-5, with a weak D call TRBD2 (6 bases). The germline V and J ends were trimmed by 5 bases and 5 bases, with 15 bases remaining between them. The CDR3 covers 14 residues. The germline gives CDR1 PRHDT, CDR2 FYEKMQ (reference sequence). The CDR3 reads CASSASEGSETQYF. CDR3 in DNA: TGTGCCAGCAGCGCATCGGAGGGATCGGAGACCCAGTACTTC.

The rearrangement joins TRBV20-1 to TRBJ2-7; the D is unclear. The CDR3 loop spans 12 amino acids. Trimming removed 6 bases at V and 3 bases at J, with 12 bases between. Per germline, CDR1 DFQATT and CDR2 SNEGSKA (reference sequence). The DNA for the CDR3 is TGCAGTGCGCCCCGGACCAGCTACGAGCAGTACTTC. Encoded protein: CSAPRTSYEQYF.